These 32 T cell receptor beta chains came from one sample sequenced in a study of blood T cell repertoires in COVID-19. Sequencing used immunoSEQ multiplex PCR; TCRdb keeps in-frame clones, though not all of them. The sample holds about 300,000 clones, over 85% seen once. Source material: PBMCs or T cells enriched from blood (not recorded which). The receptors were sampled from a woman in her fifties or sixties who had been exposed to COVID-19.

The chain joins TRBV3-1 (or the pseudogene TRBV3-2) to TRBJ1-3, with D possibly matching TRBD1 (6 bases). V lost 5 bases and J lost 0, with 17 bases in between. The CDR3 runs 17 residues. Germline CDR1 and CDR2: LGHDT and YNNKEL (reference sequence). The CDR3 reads CASSIPAGVNSGNTIYF. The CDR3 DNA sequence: TGTGCCAGCAGCATTCCCGCAGGGGTTAACTCTGGAAACACCATATATTTT.

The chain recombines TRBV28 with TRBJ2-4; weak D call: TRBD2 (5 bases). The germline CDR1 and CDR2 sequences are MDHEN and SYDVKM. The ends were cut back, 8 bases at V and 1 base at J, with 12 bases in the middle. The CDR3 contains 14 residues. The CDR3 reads CASAPPGAKNIQYF. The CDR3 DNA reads TGTGCCAGCGCCCCGCCGGGGGCCAAAAACATTCAGTACTTC.

CDR3 amino acids: CASSFGQGAIYGYTF. The CDR3, as DNA: TGTGCCAGCAGCTTTGGACAGGGGGCTATCTATGGCTACACCTTC. The gene calls are TRBV6-5 and TRBJ1-2; 11 bases align to TRBD1. J gave up 4 bases and V 6 bases, and 7 bases lay outside the gene matches. CDR1 and CDR2 (germline): MNHEY, SVGAGI. The CDR3 runs 15 residues.

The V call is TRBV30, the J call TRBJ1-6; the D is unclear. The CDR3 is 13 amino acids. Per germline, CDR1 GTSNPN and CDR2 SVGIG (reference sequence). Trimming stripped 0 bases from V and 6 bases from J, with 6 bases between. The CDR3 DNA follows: TGTGCCTGGAGTGTACGAGGTAATTCACCCCTCCACTTT. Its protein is CAWSVRGNSPLHF.

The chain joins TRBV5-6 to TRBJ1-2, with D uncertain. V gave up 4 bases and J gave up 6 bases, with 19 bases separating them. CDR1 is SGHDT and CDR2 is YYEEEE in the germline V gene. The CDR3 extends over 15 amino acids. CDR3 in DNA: TGTGCCAGCAGCCCCAGCCCTACAGAGAGCCATGGCTACACCTTC. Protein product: CASSPSPTESHGYTF.

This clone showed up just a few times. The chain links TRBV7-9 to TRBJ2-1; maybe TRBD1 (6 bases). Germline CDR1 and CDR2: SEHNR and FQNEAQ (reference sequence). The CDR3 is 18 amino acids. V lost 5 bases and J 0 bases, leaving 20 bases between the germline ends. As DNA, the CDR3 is TGTGCCAGCAGCACTAGGGGGATAGGCAGGGGCTCCTACAATGAGCAGTTCTTC. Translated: CASSTRGIGRGSYNEQFF. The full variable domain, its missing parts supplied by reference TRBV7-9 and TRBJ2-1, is DTGVSQNPRHKITKRGQNVTFRCDPISEHNRLYWYRQTLGQGPEFLTYFQNEAQLEKSRLLSDRFSAERPKGSFSTLEIQRTEQGDSAMYLCASSTRGIGRGSYNEQFFGPGTRLTVL.

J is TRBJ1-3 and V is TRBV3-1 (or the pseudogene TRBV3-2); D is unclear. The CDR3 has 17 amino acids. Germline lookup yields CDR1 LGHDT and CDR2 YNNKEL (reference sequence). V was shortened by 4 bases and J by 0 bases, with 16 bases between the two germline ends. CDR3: CASSRPFWESSGNTIYF. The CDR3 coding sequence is TGTGCCAGCAGCCGGCCCTTTTGGGAGTCCTCTGGAAACACCATATATTTT.

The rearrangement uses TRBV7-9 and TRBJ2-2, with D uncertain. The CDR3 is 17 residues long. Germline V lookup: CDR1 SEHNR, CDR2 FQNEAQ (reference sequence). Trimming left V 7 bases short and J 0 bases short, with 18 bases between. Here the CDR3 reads CASTSWSVHTNTGELFF. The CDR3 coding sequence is TGTGCCAGCACCTCGTGGAGCGTGCATACGAACACCGGGGAGCTGTTTTTT.

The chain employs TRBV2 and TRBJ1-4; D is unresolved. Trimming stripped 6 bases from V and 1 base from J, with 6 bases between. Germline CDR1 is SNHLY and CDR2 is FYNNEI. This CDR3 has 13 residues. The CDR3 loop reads CASRERTNEKLFF. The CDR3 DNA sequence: TGTGCCAGCAGGGAGAGAACTAATGAAAAACTGTTTTTT.

CDR3: CASSLVRGQNEKLFF. In nucleotides, the CDR3 is TGTGCCAGCAGCTTGGTAAGGGGACAGAATGAAAAACTGTTTTTT. The J gene is TRBJ1-4, the V gene TRBV5-5, with TRBD1 identical over 7 bases. CDR1 is SGHKS, CDR2 YYEKEE, per germline (reference sequence). V trimming: 0 bases; J trimming: 5 bases; junction bases outside the gene matches: 4. The CDR3 spans 15 residues.

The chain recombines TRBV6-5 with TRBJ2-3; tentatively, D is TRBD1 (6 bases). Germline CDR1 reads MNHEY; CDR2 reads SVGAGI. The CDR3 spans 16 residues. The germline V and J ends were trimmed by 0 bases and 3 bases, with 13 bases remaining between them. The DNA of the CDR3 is TGTGCCAGCAGTTACTCCTGGGGGCAAGGGACAGATACGCAGTATTTT. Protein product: CASSYSWGQGTDTQYF.

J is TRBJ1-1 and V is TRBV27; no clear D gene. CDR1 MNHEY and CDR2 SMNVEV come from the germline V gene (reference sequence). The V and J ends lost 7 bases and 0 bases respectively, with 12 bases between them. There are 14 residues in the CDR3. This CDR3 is CASTSRRMNTEAFF. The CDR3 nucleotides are TGTGCCAGCACCTCCCGCAGAATGAACACTGAAGCTTTCTTT.

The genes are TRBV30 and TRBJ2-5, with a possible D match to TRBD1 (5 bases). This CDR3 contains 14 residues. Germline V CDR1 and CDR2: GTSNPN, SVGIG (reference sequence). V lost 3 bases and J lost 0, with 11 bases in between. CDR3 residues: CAWRNQGYQETQYF. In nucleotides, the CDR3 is TGTGCCTGGAGAAATCAGGGCTACCAAGAGACCCAGTACTTC.

CDR3 loop: CASSLGEQPQHF. The DNA for the CDR3 is TGTGCCAGCAGCTTGGGAGAACAGCCCCAGCATTTT. The chain uses TRBV5-6 and TRBJ1-5; no clear D gene. Germline lookup yields CDR1 SGHDT and CDR2 YYEEEE. CDR3 length: 12 amino acids. The V gene lost 0 bases and the J gene lost 7 bases, with 5 bases spanning the gap.

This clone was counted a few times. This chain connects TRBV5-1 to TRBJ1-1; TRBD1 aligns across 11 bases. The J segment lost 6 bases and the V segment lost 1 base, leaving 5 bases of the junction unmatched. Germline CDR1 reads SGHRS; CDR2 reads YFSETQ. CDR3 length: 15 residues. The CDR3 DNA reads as TGCGCCAGCAGCTTGAGGACAGGGGGCTCTTCTGAAGCTTTCTTT. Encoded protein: CASSLRTGGSSEAFF. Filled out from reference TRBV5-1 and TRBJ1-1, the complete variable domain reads KAGVTQTPRYLIKTRGQQVTLSCSPISGHRSVSWYQQTPGQGLQFLFEYFSETQRNKGNFPGRFSGRQFSNSRSEMNVSTLELGDSALYLCASSLRTGGSSEAFFGQGTRLTVV.

CDR3 region: CASSQVRGNTGYTF. DNA for the CDR3: TGTGCCAGCAGCCAAGTGCGGGGGAACACTGGCTACACCTTC. The chain employs TRBV14 and TRBJ1-2; perhaps TRBD1 as D (5 bases). This CDR3 comprises 14 residues. Germline values: CDR1 SGHDN, CDR2 FVKESK. Trimming removed 1 base at V and 7 bases at J, with 13 bases between.

The CDR3, as DNA: TGTGCCAGCAGTTTATTTCTAGCGGGGACCTACAATGAGCAGTTCTTC. Encoded protein: CASSLFLAGTYNEQFF. The chain is built from TRBV27 and TRBJ2-1; 9 bases match TRBD2. This CDR3 is 16 amino acids long. Germline CDR1 reads MNHEY; CDR2 reads SMNVEV (reference sequence). With 1 base clipped from V and 2 bases from J, the junction kept 3 bases outside the gene matches.

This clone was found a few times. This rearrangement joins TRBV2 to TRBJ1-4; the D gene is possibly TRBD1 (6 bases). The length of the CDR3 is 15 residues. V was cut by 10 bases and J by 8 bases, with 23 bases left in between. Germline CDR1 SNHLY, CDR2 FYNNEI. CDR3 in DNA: TGTGCCACCCGGACCTCTCAGGGGCTTAGCGAAAAACTGTTTTTT. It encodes CATRTSQGLSEKLFF.

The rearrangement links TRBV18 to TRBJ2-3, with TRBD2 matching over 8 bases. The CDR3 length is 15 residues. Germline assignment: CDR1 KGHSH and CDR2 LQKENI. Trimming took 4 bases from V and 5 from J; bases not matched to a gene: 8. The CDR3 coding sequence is TGTGCCAGCTCACGGGGCCGGGGGGGCGGAGATACGCAGTATTTT. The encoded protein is CASSRGRGGGDTQYF.

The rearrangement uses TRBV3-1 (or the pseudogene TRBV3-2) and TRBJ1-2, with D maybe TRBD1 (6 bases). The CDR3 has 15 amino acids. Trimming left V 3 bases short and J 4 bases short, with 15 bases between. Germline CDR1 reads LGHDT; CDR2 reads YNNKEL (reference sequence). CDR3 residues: CASSHRGGGGYGYTF. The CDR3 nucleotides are TGTGCCAGCAGCCATCGTGGAGGGGGGGGCTATGGCTACACCTTC.

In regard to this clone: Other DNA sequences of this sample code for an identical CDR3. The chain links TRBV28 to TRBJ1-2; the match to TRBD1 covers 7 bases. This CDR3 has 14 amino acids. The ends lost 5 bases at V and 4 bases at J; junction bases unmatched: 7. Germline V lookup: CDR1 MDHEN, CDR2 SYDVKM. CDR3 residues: CASSPPGQAYGYTF. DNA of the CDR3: TGTGCCAGCAGTCCTCCCGGACAGGCCTATGGCTACACCTTC.

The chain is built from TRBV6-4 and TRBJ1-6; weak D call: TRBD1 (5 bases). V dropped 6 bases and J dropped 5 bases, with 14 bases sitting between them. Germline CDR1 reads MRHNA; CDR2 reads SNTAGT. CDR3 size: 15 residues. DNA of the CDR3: TGTGCCAGCAGGCGACAGAGTTTTAATAATTCACCCCTCCACTTT. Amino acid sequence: CASRRQSFNNSPLHF.

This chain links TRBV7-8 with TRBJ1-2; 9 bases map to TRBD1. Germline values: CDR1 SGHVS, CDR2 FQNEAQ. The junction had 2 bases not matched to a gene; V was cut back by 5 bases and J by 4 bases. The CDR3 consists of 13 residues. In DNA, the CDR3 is TGTGCCAGCAGCCCGGGACAGGGCTATGGCTACACCTTC. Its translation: CASSPGQGYGYTF.

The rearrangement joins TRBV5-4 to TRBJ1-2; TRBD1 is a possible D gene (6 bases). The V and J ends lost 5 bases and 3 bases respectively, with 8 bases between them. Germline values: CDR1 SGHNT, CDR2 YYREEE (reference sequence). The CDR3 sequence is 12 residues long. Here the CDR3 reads CASRSGDYGYTF. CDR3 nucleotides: TGTGCCAGCAGATCAGGGGACTATGGCTACACCTTC.

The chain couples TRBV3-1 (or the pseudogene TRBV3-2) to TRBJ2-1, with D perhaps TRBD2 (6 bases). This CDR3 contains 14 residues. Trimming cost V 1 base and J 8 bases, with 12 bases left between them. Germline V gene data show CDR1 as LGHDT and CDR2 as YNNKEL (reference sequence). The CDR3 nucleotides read TGTGCCAGCAGCCAAGTAGGCCCGGGGGATGAGCAGTTCTTC. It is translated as CASSQVGPGDEQFF.

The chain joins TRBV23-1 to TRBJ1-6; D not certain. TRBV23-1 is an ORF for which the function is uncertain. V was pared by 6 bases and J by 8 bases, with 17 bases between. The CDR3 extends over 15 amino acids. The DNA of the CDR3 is TGCGCCAGCAGACCCCGAGAAGCGCATCATTCACCCCTCCACTTT. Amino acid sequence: CASRPREAHHSPLHF.

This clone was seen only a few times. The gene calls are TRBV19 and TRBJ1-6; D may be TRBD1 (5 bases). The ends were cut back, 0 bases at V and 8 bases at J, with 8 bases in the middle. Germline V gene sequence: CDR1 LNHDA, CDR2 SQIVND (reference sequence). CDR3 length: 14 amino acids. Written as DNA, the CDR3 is TGTGCCAGTAGTATAGATGGACAAGATTCACCCCTCCACTTT. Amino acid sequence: CASSIDGQDSPLHF.

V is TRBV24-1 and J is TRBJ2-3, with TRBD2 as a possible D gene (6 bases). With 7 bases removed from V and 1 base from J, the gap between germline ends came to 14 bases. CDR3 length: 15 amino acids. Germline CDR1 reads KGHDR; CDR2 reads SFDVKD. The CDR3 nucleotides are TGTGCCACCAGAATGGGAGGACTTGGCACAGATACGCAGTATTTT. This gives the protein CATRMGGLGTDTQYF.

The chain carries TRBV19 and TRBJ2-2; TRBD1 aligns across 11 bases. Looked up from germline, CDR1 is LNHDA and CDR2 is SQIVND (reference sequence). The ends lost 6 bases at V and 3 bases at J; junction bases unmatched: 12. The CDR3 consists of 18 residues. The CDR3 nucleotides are TGTGCCAGTAGCGCTTATCCGGGACAGGGGGAGTACACCGGGGAGCTGTTTTTT. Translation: CASSAYPGQGEYTGELFF.

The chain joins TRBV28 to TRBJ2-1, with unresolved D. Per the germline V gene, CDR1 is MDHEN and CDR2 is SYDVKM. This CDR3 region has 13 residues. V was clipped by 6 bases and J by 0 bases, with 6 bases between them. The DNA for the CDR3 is TGTGCCAGCAGCCGGGTCTCCTACAATGAGCAGTTCTTC. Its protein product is CASSRVSYNEQFF.

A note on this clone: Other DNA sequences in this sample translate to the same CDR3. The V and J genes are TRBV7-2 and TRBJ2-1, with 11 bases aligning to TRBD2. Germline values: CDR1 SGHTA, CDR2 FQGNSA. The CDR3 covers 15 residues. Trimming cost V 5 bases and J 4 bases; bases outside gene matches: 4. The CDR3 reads CASSLLAGAYNEQFF. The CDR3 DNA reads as TGTGCCAGCAGCCTACTAGCGGGGGCGTACAATGAGCAGTTCTTC.

CDR3 sequence (DNA): TGTGCCACCAGTGATTCTGACCTAGTTCAGAGTAGACTAGCGGGGGAGACGAACACCGGGGAGCTGTTTTTT. Its protein is CATSDSDLVQSRLAGETNTGELFF. The chain uses TRBV24-1 and TRBJ2-2; 12 bases line up with TRBD2. Trimming removed 2 bases from V and 0 bases from J; junction bases left unmatched: 21. The germline CDR1 and CDR2 sequences are KGHDR and SFDVKD. CDR3 length: 24 residues.